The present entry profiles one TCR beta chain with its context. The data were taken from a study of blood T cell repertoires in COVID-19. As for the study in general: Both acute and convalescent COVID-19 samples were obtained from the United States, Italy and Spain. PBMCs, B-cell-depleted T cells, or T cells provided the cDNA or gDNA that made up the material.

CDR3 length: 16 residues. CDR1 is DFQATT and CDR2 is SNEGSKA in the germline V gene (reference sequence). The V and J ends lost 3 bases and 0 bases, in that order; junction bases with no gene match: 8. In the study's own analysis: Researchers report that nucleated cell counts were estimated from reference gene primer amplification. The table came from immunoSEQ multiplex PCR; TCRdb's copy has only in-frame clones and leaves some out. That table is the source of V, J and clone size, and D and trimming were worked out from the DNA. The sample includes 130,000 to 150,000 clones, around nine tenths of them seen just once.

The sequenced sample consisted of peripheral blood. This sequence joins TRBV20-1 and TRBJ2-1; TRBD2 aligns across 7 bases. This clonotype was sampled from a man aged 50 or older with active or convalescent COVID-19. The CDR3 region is CSASGGSKSSYNEQFF. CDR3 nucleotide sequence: TGCAGTGCTAGTGGCGGGAGTAAAAGCTCCTACAATGAGCAGTTCTTC.